Listed below are T cell receptor beta chains from one sample, sequenced in a study of OX40 agonist ivuxolimab in advanced cancers. TCRdb keeps only in-frame clones here, not all; method: immunoSEQ multiplex PCR. Of tens of thousands of clones in the sample, around 87% were seen once. The sequences come from CD4+ or CD8+ T cells sorted from blood, collected in a trial of the OX40 agonist ivuxolimab. The source is an adult with an advanced solid tumor such as melanoma, head and neck, liver or kidney cancer. The CDR3 runs from the conserved cysteine through the conserved F or W. A D gene is named only where the DNA matches it firmly. Expanded clones get a size class; other rows say once, few or many, or leave the size out.

clone size,V gene,J gene,D gene,CDR3 DNA,CDR3 protein
.,TRBV10-3,TRBJ2-7,TRBD1,TGTGCCATGGGACAGGATAACTACGAGCAGTACTTC,CAMGQDNYEQYF
.,TRBV27,TRBJ2-7,.,TGTGCCAGCAGTCCGGGACCCTACGAGCAGTACTTC,CASSPGPYEQYF
.,TRBV11-2,TRBJ2-7,TRBD1,TGTGCCAGCAGCTTATCCGCCCACAGGGGGTCCTACGAGCAGTACTTC,CASSLSAHRGSYEQYF
.,TRBV4-1,TRBJ2-1,.,TGCGCCAGCAGCCAGGTGGACAGTGACTACAATGAGCAGTTCTTC,CASSQVDSDYNEQFF
.,TRBV29-1,TRBJ2-2,TRBD2,TGCAGCGTTATTAGCGGGATGGACACCGGGGAGCTGTTTTTT,CSVISGMDTGELFF
once,TRBV18,TRBJ2-1,.,TGTGCCAGCTCACAAAATGAGCAGTTCTTC,CASSQNEQFF
.,TRBV28,TRBJ2-1,TRBD1,TGTGCCAGCATCCCGGGACAGGGGAAGTACAATGAGCAGTTCTTC,CASIPGQGKYNEQFF
once,TRBV5-1,TRBJ2-2,.,TGCGCCAGCAGCTTGGCCGGGGAGCTGTTTTTT,CASSLAGELFF
.,TRBV2,TRBJ1-5,TRBD1,TGTGCCAGCAGGGTTGGACAGGGGGCGGGTCAGCCCCAGCATTTT,CASRVGQGAGQPQHF
.,TRBV30,TRBJ2-1,TRBD2,TGTGCCTGGGCTGGACTAGCGGGATTCTATGAGCAGTTCTTC,CAWAGLAGFYEQFF
.,TRBV28,TRBJ2-2,TRBD2,TGTGCCGGGGGACTAGCGGGAGACCCCGGCACCGGGGAGCTGTTTTTT,CAGGLAGDPGTGELFF
once,TRBV28,TRBJ2-3,.,TGTGCCAGCAGCCCTCCTGACGTAGGGGGGGACGATACGCAGTATTTT,CASSPPDVGGDDTQYF
.,TRBV29-1,TRBJ2-7,.,TGCAGCGTTGGACACTACGAGCAGTACTTC,CSVGHYEQYF
.,TRBV11-3,TRBJ2-3,.,TGTGCCAGCAGCTCAGGTTATACTAGCACAGATACGCAGTATTTT,CASSSGYTSTDTQYF
.,TRBV28,TRBJ1-1,.,TGTGCCAGCAGCCCCCCGAGGGGAGGGACTGAAGCTTTCTTT,CASSPPRGGTEAFF